Following are 20 T cell receptor beta chains from one sample sequenced in a study of blood T cell repertoires in COVID-19. The data were produced by immunoSEQ multiplex PCR, yet TCRdb's version contains in-frame clones alone and is incomplete. The sample holds hundreds of thousands of clones, about 87% seen once. The sequenced sample was peripheral blood. These TCRs come from a human donor in a cohort sampled during active COVID-19.

There are a few counts of this clone. The chain recombines TRBV5-1 with TRBJ1-1, with D possibly TRBD1 on 6 matching bases. The germline V gene encodes CDR1 SGHRS and CDR2 YFSETQ. This CDR3 spans 15 amino acids. With 4 bases removed from V and 3 bases from J, the gap between germline ends came to 16 bases. The CDR3 reads CASSPLQGDDTEAFF. In DNA, the CDR3 is TGCGCCAGCAGCCCGTTACAGGGTGACGACACTGAAGCTTTCTTT.

The chain links TRBV28 to TRBJ1-1; D is uncertain. V shed 4 bases and J shed 10 bases, with 13 bases lying between them. The CDR3 spans 12 residues. Germline V gives CDR1 MDHEN, CDR2 SYDVKM. CDR3 DNA: TGTGCCAGCAGTTCCATGGAGAGAGGAGCTTTCTTT. This sequence encodes CASSSMERGAFF.

This clone was counted once. V gene TRBV6-2 or TRBV6-3 combines with J gene TRBJ2-7, with 10 bases identical to TRBD1. The junction had 5 bases not matched to a gene; V was cut back by 0 bases and J by 6 bases. The CDR3 has 15 residues. Germline V lookup: CDR1 MNHEY, CDR2 SVGEGT. CDR3 residues: CASSYSRDRGPEQYF. DNA of the CDR3: TGTGCCAGCAGTTACTCCCGGGACAGGGGTCCCGAGCAGTACTTC.

The rearrangement links TRBV5-5 to TRBJ2-1; D gene ambiguous. CDR1 is SGHKS, CDR2 YYEKEE, per germline (reference sequence). The CDR3 length is 19 residues. Between the trimmed V and J ends, which lost 0 bases and 0 bases, there was a span of 19 bases. CDR3 coding DNA: TGTGCCAGCAGCTTGGCCGGGTCCAAAAGACCGTCCTCCTACAATGAGCAGTTCTTC. Its translation: CASSLAGSKRPSSYNEQFF.

The chain has TRBV5-1 and TRBJ2-7; TRBD1 aligns across 7 bases. Germline V CDR1 and CDR2: SGHRS, YFSETQ. The V and J ends lost 3 bases and 2 bases, in that order; junction bases with no gene match: 8. The CDR3 runs 15 residues. This CDR3 reads CASSSKYRGAYEQYF. In DNA, the CDR3 is TGCGCCAGCAGCTCAAAATACAGGGGAGCCTACGAGCAGTACTTC.

The CDR3 DNA reads TGTGCCAGCAGCTCCTGGGCCAGGGGAAAATACAATGAGCAGTTCTTC. Protein: CASSSWARGKYNEQFF. The rearrangement links TRBV5-4 to TRBJ2-1; a possible D gene is TRBD1 (6 bases). This CDR3 spans 16 amino acids. In germline, CDR1 is SGHNT, CDR2 YYREEE (reference sequence). Between the trimmed V and J ends, which lost 3 bases and 4 bases, there was a span of 17 bases.

The chain carries TRBV28 and TRBJ1-5, with TRBD1 identical over 7 bases. The CDR3 totals 16 residues. The V segment lost 2 bases and the J segment 2 bases; nucleotides outside the gene matches: 6. Germline values: CDR1 MDHEN, CDR2 SYDVKM. CDR3 DNA sequence: TGTGCCAGCAGTTTAGGAGGGGGCGCTGGCAATCAGCCCCAGCATTTT. Its protein is CASSLGGGAGNQPQHF.

The chain combines TRBV2 with TRBJ1-2, with D unresolved. The germline CDR1 and CDR2 sequences are SNHLY and FYNNEI. This CDR3 spans 13 amino acids. V was clipped by 6 bases and J by 3 bases, with 11 bases between them. The CDR3 here is CASRGSRDYGYTF. The CDR3 DNA reads TGTGCCAGCAGAGGTAGTCGGGACTATGGCTACACCTTC. Looking up the rest from reference TRBV2 and TRBJ1-2 gives the full variable domain: EPEVTQTPSHQVTQMGQEVILRCVPISNHLYFYWYRQILGQKVEFLVSFYNNEISEKSEIFDDQFSVERPDGSNFTLKIRSTKLEDSAMYFCASRGSRDYGYTFGSGTRLTVV.

J is TRBJ2-7 and V is TRBV11-2; D might be TRBD1 (6 bases). V lost 3 bases, J lost 0 bases, and 12 bases lay in between. The length of the CDR3 is 15 residues. Germline V CDR1 and CDR2: SGHAT, FQNNGV. CDR3 region: CASSFTLQGSYEQYF. CDR3 nucleotide sequence: TGTGCCAGCAGCTTTACCTTACAGGGCTCCTACGAGCAGTACTTC.

This chain links TRBV9 with TRBJ2-6, with TRBD2 matching over 9 bases. The CDR3 consists of 18 residues. Germline CDR1 reads SGDLS; CDR2 reads YYNGEE. V was pared by 4 bases and J by 1 base, with 9 bases of the junction left unmatched. CDR3 residues: CASSHRAGGPSGANVLTF. The CDR3 region has the DNA TGTGCCAGCAGCCATAGGGCGGGAGGGCCATCTGGGGCCAACGTCCTGACTTTC.

J is TRBJ2-7 and V is TRBV27; the match to TRBD1 covers 10 bases. This CDR3 is built from 14 residues. Germline assignment: CDR1 MNHEY and CDR2 SMNVEV (reference sequence). The J segment lost 9 bases and the V segment lost 4 bases, leaving 9 bases of the junction unmatched. This chain's CDR3 is CASSSRQGARVQYF. The CDR3 DNA reads TGTGCCAGCAGTTCACGACAGGGGGCGAGAGTGCAGTACTTC.

J is TRBJ1-4 and V is TRBV15; D call uncertain. Per germline, CDR1 LNHNV and CDR2 YYDKDF (reference sequence). The germline V and J ends were trimmed by 0 bases and 5 bases, with 7 bases remaining between them. This CDR3 is 14 amino acids long. This CDR3 is CATSRDNENEKLFF. The DNA for the CDR3 is TGTGCCACCAGCAGAGATAACGAGAATGAAAAACTGTTTTTT.

The chain employs TRBV6-5 and TRBJ1-1; 11 bases are a match to TRBD1. The CDR3 consists of 14 residues. Germline V lookup: CDR1 MNHEY, CDR2 SVGAGI. The trim removed 4 bases at V and 5 bases at J, leaving 3 bases unmatched. CDR3 in DNA: TGTGCCAGCAGTTTCGGGACAGGGGGTACTGAAGCTTTCTTT. Translation: CASSFGTGGTEAFF.

The V call is TRBV6-5, the J call TRBJ1-1; D not certain. The germline V gene encodes CDR1 MNHEY and CDR2 SVGAGI. CDR3 length equals 13 residues. V shed 6 bases and J shed 2 bases, with 10 bases lying between them. CDR3 DNA: TGTGCCAGCAGAAGAGGTCCCAACACTGAAGCTTTCTTT. It is translated as CASRRGPNTEAFF.

The chain uses TRBV6-1 and TRBJ1-5; TRBD1 aligns across 9 bases. This CDR3 spans 16 amino acids. CDR1 and CDR2 from the germline V gene are MNHNS and SASEGT. Losses at the gene ends were 2 bases for V and 4 bases for J; bases not matched to a gene: 6. The CDR3 here is CASSEKYRGLNQPQHF. CDR3 DNA sequence: TGTGCCAGCAGTGAAAAGTACAGGGGGCTTAATCAGCCCCAGCATTTT.

The rearrangement links TRBV11-3 to TRBJ2-3; 7 bases are a match to TRBD1. V shed 5 bases, J shed 0 bases, and the junction held 2 bases outside the gene matches. This CDR3 has 14 residues. Germline-derived CDR1 and CDR2 are SGHNT and YENEEA. The CDR3 loop reads CASSLQGSTDTQYF. The CDR3 DNA sequence: TGTGCCAGCAGCCTACAGGGGAGCACAGATACGCAGTATTTT.

This chain connects TRBV18 to TRBJ1-1; TRBD1 is a possible D gene (5 bases). The CDR3 runs 15 residues. The germline CDR1 and CDR2 sequences are KGHSH and LQKENI. The germline V and J ends were trimmed by 2 bases and 4 bases, with 14 bases remaining between them. DNA of the CDR3: TGTGCCAGCTCACCATTACAGGAAAGGGGCACTGAAGCTTTCTTT. Amino acid sequence: CASSPLQERGTEAFF.

In its sample, this clone was seen a few times. V gene TRBV7-9 combines with J gene TRBJ1-3; D unclear. Trimming removed 4 bases at V and 8 bases at J, with 18 bases between. The CDR3 spans 15 residues. Germline V gives CDR1 SEHNR, CDR2 FQNEAQ (reference sequence). CDR3 in DNA: TGTGCCAGCAGCTCCCTTCCGGGTGAGGAGGACACCATATATTTT. Encoded protein: CASSSLPGEEDTIYF.

The chain links TRBV7-8 to TRBJ2-7; the match to TRBD2 covers 8 bases. This CDR3 has 16 amino acids. V lost 1 base and J lost 6; bases outside the gene matches: 11. The V gene's germline CDR1 is SGHVS and CDR2 FQNEAQ. The CDR3 DNA reads TGTGCCAGCAGCTTAGGGGGGCGACGGGAGGGTTTCGAGCAGTACTTC. Translated, it gives CASSLGGRREGFEQYF.

The CDR3 nucleotides read TGTGCCAGCAGCCGGACAGGGGAGGGAGAGACCCAGTACTTC. It yields the protein CASSRTGEGETQYF. This chain joins TRBV7-7 and TRBJ2-5; 9 positions match TRBD1. V lost 5 bases to trimming and J lost 4 bases; unmatched junction nucleotides: 5. CDR1 is SSHAT, CDR2 FNYEAQ, per germline (reference sequence). The CDR3 length is 14 residues.